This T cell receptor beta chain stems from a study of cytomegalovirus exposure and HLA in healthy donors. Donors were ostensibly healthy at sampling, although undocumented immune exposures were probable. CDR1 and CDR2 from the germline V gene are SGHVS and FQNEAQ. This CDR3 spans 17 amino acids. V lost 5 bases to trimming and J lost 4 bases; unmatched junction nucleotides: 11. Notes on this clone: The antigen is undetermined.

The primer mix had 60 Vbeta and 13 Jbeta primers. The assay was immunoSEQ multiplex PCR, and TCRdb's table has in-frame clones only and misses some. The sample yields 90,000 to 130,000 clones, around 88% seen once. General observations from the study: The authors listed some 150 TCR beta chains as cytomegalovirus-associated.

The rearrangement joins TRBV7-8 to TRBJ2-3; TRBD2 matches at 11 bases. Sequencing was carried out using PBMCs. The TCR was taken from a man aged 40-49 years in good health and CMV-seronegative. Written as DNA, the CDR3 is TGTGCCAGCAGCCCCAATAGCGGGGGGGCGAAGGCAGATACGCAGTATTTT. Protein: CASSPNSGGAKADTQYF.